What follows are 9 T cell receptor beta chains derived from one specimen sequenced in a study of CD8 T cells in ankylosing spondylitis. TCRdb re-analysed the 5' RACE reads in MiXCR, keeping a single row per CDR3 protein. This sample has around 250,000 distinct CDR3 sequences, with roughly 32% found just once. The specimen sequenced was blood, either unsorted or a sorted T cell fraction (not recorded which). Receptors were obtained from a male donor with ankylosing spondylitis or in good health (not recorded which).

CDR3 sequence reads: CASSGWVETQYF. In DNA form, the CDR3 reads TGTGCCAGCAGCGGATGGGTAGAGACCCAGTACTTC. The rearrangement joins TRBV11-2 to TRBJ2-5; D remains unclear. Germline CDR1 SGHAT, CDR2 FQNNGV. V was cut by 5 bases and J by 4 bases, with 8 bases left in between. There are 12 residues in the CDR3. The whole variable domain, remainder taken from reference TRBV11-2 and TRBJ2-5, is EAGVAQSPRYKIIEKRQSVAFWCNPISGHATLYWYQQILGQGPKLLIQFQNNGVVDDSQLPKDRFSAERLKGVDSTLKIQPAKLEDSAVYLCASSGWVETQYFGPGTRLLVL.

This sequence joins TRBV25-1 and TRBJ2-7; D unclear. There are 10 residues in the CDR3. V was clipped by 4 bases and J by 6 bases, with 4 bases between them. Germline values: CDR1 MGHDK, CDR2 SYGVNS. The CDR3 DNA reads as TGTGCCAGCAGTGGAGGCGAGCAGTACTTC. It codes for CASSGGEQYF.

This clonotype was found a few times. The chain uses TRBV27 and TRBJ1-5, with TRBD1 as a possible D gene (6 bases). The ends were cut back, 6 bases at V and 0 bases at J, with 15 bases in the middle. The germline V gene has CDR1 MNHEY and CDR2 SMNVEV (reference sequence). The CDR3 has 16 residues. The CDR3 is CASRELTGYSNQPQHF. The CDR3 DNA reads TGTGCCAGCAGGGAACTTACAGGGTATAGCAATCAGCCCCAGCATTTT.

The V call is TRBV5-6, the J call TRBJ2-7, with D possibly being TRBD1 (6 bases). Germline CDR1 is SGHDT and CDR2 is YYEEEE. The CDR3 is made up of 14 amino acids. The V gene lost 0 bases and the J gene lost 4 bases, with 11 bases spanning the gap. The CDR3 DNA is TGTGCCAGCAGCTTGGAACCAGGGGATTACGAGCAGTACTTC. This codes for CASSLEPGDYEQYF.

This chain joins TRBV15 and TRBJ2-7; possible D gene TRBD2, 6 bases. Trimming removed 1 base at V and 0 bases at J, with 19 bases between. Germline values: CDR1 LNHNV, CDR2 YYDKDF (reference sequence). The CDR3 contains 18 residues. The CDR3 DNA reads TGTGCCACCAGCAGAGTCCCCAGGAGCGGAGGGCACTCCTACGAGCAGTACTTC. It is translated as CATSRVPRSGGHSYEQYF.

A few counts support this clonotype. This chain joins TRBV15 and TRBJ2-7; TRBD2 matches 7 bases. After removal of 4 bases from V and 3 bases from J, the junction contained 12 bases not matched to a gene. CDR1 is LNHNV and CDR2 is YYDKDF in the germline V gene (reference sequence). CDR3 size: 16 residues. The CDR3 sequence is CATSTTAGRANYEQYF. CDR3 bases: TGTGCCACCAGCACGACCGCAGGGAGGGCTAACTACGAGCAGTACTTC.

This clonotype has ten or more counts. One end of the junction fails to match germline, which may point to a read error. The rearrangement uses TRBV5-1 and TRBJ2-6; no reliable D call. CDR1 SGHRS and CDR2 YFSETQ come from the germline V gene. The CDR3 extends over 13 amino acids. The CDR3 spells CASSLAGANVLTF. CDR3 in DNA: TGTGCCAGCAGCTTGGCTGGGGCCAACGTCCTGACTTTC.

The chain recombines TRBV29-1 with TRBJ2-3; possible D gene TRBD1, 7 bases. V lost 7 bases and J lost 4, with 12 bases in between. The CDR3 covers 12 residues. CDR1 is SQVTM, CDR2 ANQGSEA, per germline. The CDR3 nucleotides read TGCAGCGCTCAGGGGGGTCCAGATACGCAGTATTTT. Its translation is CSAQGGPDTQYF.

This clonotype was observed a handful of times. This chain uses TRBV6-1 with TRBJ2-5; possible D gene TRBD1, 6 bases. This CDR3 region has 14 residues. V was cut by 5 bases and J by 1 base, with 11 bases left in between. Germline V gene sequence: CDR1 MNHNS, CDR2 SASEGT. Here the CDR3 DNA reads TGTGCCAGCAGTACACAGGGCCTCCAAGAGACCCAGTACTTC. It yields the protein CASSTQGLQETQYF.